This T cell receptor (beta chain) was captured in a study of CD8+ T cells in alopecia areata listed by TCRdb under 2018. The study in broad terms: In both human patients and the C3H/HeJ mouse model, the study applied high-throughput TCRbeta sequencing to look at T cell clonal expansion in alopecia areata. TCRbeta CDR3 regions were amplified by immunoSEQ multiplex PCR with 35 Vbeta forward and 13 Jbeta reverse primers. Clonality in the scalp was compared among normal scalp (n=4), patchy alopecia areata scalp (n=8), and alopecia totalis/universalis scalp (n=8). RNA came from the PAXgene miRNA kit for fixed scalp, the miRNeasy kit for PBMCs, and the RNeasy kit for mouse skin. Human TCRbeta sequencing covered scalp tissue and sorted CD4+ and CD8+ peripheral blood T cells from patchy and totalis/universalis alopecia areata patients and healthy controls. Results the study describes overall, beyond this receptor: Compared with normal scalp, lesional scalp had higher clonality and more expanded CD8+ clones, particularly in alopecia totalis/universalis, a pattern that suggests antigenic drive. Unlike mouse skin, which is dominated by gammadelta T cells, normal human skin has resident alphabeta T cells that are also sequenced, and this complicates analysis of the scalp TCR repertoire. Shared TCR sequences between patients were less evident than in mice, which may be partly attributable to HLA diversity in the patient population.

This clone was observed a few times. Its cognate antigen has yet to be identified. Per-nucleotide qualities are absent, and no much larger clonotype sits a single base away. PBMCs were isolated by density centrifugation and stained for CD3, CD4 and CD8, after which CD4+ and CD8+ T cells were sorted on a FACSAria. Scalp biopsies and blood samples were obtained from unaffected controls. Reading the germline V gene gives CDR1 SGDLS and CDR2 YYNGEE. V gives up 3 bases and J gives up 0 bases, and the segment between their germline ends measures 9 bases. The CDR3 numbers 15 residues from cysteine through phenylalanine. Left in the record is the CDR3 DNA by itself, 45 bases read in frame from the first base. The protocol used for the library was the immunoSEQ multiplex PCR assay. RNA was extracted from all samples and reverse transcribed into cDNA, which served as template for TCR sequencing. First-strand cDNA was synthesized using SuperScript III with a 2:1 mix of oligo-dT and random hexamers. A synthetic immune receptor repertoire was used to assess amplification bias, and residual bias was removed computationally. The study's own analysis went as follows. After raw reads were preprocessed to remove errors, the CDR3 was defined following IMGT conventions as running from the conserved cysteine to phenylalanine. Clonality was computed by normalizing Shannon entropy by log2 of the number of productive unique TCRs and subtracting the result from 1. CD4 or CD8 identity of scalp clones was inferred by cross-referencing scalp TCRbeta sequences with sorted blood CD4 and CD8 repertoires. Imported from immuneACCESS, the table was reduced by TCRdb to in-frame sequences with V and J called. These copies leave out some clones; in studies compared against another copy, an unresolved V gene accounts for under half, and the cause of the remainder is not known. That table gives V, J and clone size, and the DNA gave D and trimming. For this sample there are around 150,000 clones; 45% to 60% appear just once. Jointly, the top ten make up more than 4.5% of the sample.

Sequencing was performed on CD4+ T cells sorted from blood. The chain uses TRBV9 and TRBJ2-2; TRBD2 is possibly the D segment (5 matching bases). The receptor was isolated from a human donor in good health. The CDR3 is CASSAIGTNTGELFF. The DNA sequence is given as TGTGCCAGCAGCGCAATCGGGACGAACACCGGGGAGCTGTTTTTT.